This T cell receptor (beta chain) was identified during a study of blood T cell repertoires in COVID-19. Across the study: From the United States, Italy and Spain came samples of acute and convalescent COVID-19. In each case, the material was cDNA or gDNA derived from T cells, B-cell-depleted T cells, or PBMCs.

Per the original methods: By means of reference gene primer amplification, nucleated cell counts were estimated. The protocol was immunoSEQ multiplex PCR, while the TCRdb copy is restricted to in-frame clones and leaves out a portion. The V and J calls and the clone size are those of that table, but D and trimming were determined from the DNA. The profile shows around 170,000 clones, approximately 79% of them singletons. This clone was observed a handful of times. The sequence derives from a man between 25 and 39 years old with active or convalescent COVID-19. Input material: peripheral blood.

As DNA, the CDR3 is TGCGCCAGCAGCCAACCACAGGTTGGGAACACTGAAGCTTTCTTT. It translates to CASSQPQVGNTEAFF. This chain links TRBV4-3 with TRBJ1-1, with D perhaps matching TRBD1 (5 bases). The V gene lost 2 bases and the J gene lost 1 base, with 11 bases spanning the gap. This CDR3 region has 15 residues. Germline CDR1 reads LGHNA; CDR2 reads YSLEER.